These T cell receptor beta chains were read from a single sample in a study of T cell responses to AZD1222 COVID-19 vaccine. Some clones are missing from TCRdb's copy, which holds only in-frame ones; the method was immunoSEQ multiplex PCR. The sample has 130,000 or so clones; 70% to 90% are singletons. Sample: peripheral blood, taken on day 0 of AZD1222 vaccination. The receptors come from an adult in good health. The CDR3 runs from the conserved cysteine through the conserved F or W. D genes are given only for firm matches. Clone size appears in some rows only: once, few, many, or a class for an expanded clone.

v_call,clone_size,d_call,j_call,cdr3_aa,cdr3_nt
TRBV7-9,.,.,TRBJ2-7,CASSLAGAYEQYF,TGTGCCAGCAGCTTAGCCGGTGCCTACGAGCAGTACTTC
TRBV9,.,TRBD2,TRBJ2-2,CASSVVASGFSNTGELFF,TGTGCCAGCAGCGTAGTAGCTAGCGGGTTCTCGAACACCGGGGAGCTGTTTTTT
TRBV2,.,.,TRBJ2-2,CASSLDSTGELFF,TGTGCCAGCAGCCTAGACAGCACCGGGGAGCTGTTTTTT
TRBV6-5,.,TRBD2,TRBJ2-1,CASRGLAGVNEQFF,TGTGCCAGCAGAGGTCTAGCGGGGGTTAATGAGCAGTTCTTC
TRBV2,.,.,TRBJ2-7,CASSMGALTYEQYF,TGTGCCAGCAGTATGGGGGCGTTGACCTACGAGCAGTACTTC
TRBV13,.,.,TRBJ1-2,CASSLTANYGYTF,TGTGCCAGCAGCTTAACAGCTAACTATGGCTACACCTTC
TRBV28,.,.,TRBJ1-6,CASSSDRWGSSYNSPLHF,TGTGCCAGCAGTAGCGACAGGTGGGGAAGCTCCTATAATTCACCCCTCCACTTT
TRBV29-1,.,.,TRBJ1-1,CSVHPDKNTEAFF,TGCAGCGTCCACCCGGACAAGAACACTGAAGCTTTCTTT
TRBV5-4,.,.,TRBJ1-1,CASSVPRTPNTEAFF,TGTGCCAGCAGCGTGCCTAGGACACCGAACACTGAAGCTTTCTTT
TRBV5-1,.,TRBD1,TRBJ1-5,CASSLTGDSNQPQHF,TGCGCCAGCAGCTTAACAGGGGACAGCAATCAGCCCCAGCATTTT
TRBV9,.,.,TRBJ2-3,CASSVEDGAADTQYF,TGTGCCAGCAGCGTAGAGGACGGGGCGGCAGATACGCAGTATTTT
TRBV7-3,.,.,TRBJ2-2,CASSLNGPGDTGELFF,TGTGCCAGCAGCTTAAACGGGCCAGGGGACACCGGGGAGCTGTTTTTT
TRBV30,.,.,TRBJ1-5,CAWSFGAGAIQPQHF,TGTGCCTGGAGTTTTGGGGCAGGGGCAATACAGCCCCAGCATTTT
TRBV18,.,TRBD1,TRBJ2-5,CASSPRGTAEETQYF,TGTGCCAGCTCACCACGAGGGACAGCAGAAGAGACCCAGTACTTC
TRBV3-1/TRBV3-2,.,TRBD1,TRBJ1-1,CASSQESTGGMNTEAFF,TGTGCCAGCAGCCAAGAATCGACAGGGGGGATGAACACTGAAGCTTTCTTT
TRBV15,.,.,TRBJ1-1,CATSRQGSTEAFF,TGTGCCACCAGCCGGCAGGGGAGCACTGAAGCTTTCTTT
TRBV6-5,.,.,TRBJ2-6,CASSYQRGEVNVLTF,TGTGCCAGCAGTTACCAAAGAGGGGAAGTCAACGTCCTGACTTTC
TRBV16,.,TRBD1,TRBJ1-2,CASSPGQGNGYTF,TGTGCCAGCAGCCCGGGACAGGGAAATGGCTACACCTTC
TRBV20-1,once,.,TRBJ1-1,CSASIVGGSTEAFF,TGCAGTGCTAGTATCGTCGGTGGGAGCACTGAAGCTTTCTTT
TRBV19,once,.,TRBJ2-1,CASSIDRTQNPYNEQFF,TGTGCCAGTAGTATAGATAGGACTCAAAATCCCTACAATGAGCAGTTCTTC
TRBV9,.,.,TRBJ2-2,CASSDWGPEGNTGELFF,TGTGCCAGCAGCGACTGGGGACCAGAGGGGAACACCGGGGAGCTGTTTTTT
TRBV29-1,.,TRBD1,TRBJ2-2,CSVERTGGGGELFF,TGCAGCGTTGAACGGACAGGGGGTGGCGGGGAGCTGTTTTTT
TRBV10-3,.,.,TRBJ2-7,CAISAQSTTYEQYF,TGTGCCATCAGTGCCCAGAGTACCACCTACGAGCAGTACTTC
TRBV28,few,TRBD2,TRBJ2-3,CASSLLAGAADTQYF,TGTGCCAGCAGTCTCCTAGCGGGGGCGGCAGATACGCAGTATTTT
TRBV6-5,.,.,TRBJ2-7,CASSKADGAYEQYF,TGTGCCAGCAGCAAGGCGGACGGAGCCTACGAGCAGTACTTC
TRBV10-3,.,TRBD1,TRBJ2-1,CAISESGQGGYNEQFF,TGTGCCATCAGTGAGTCGGGACAGGGTGGGTACAATGAGCAGTTCTTC
TRBV19,.,.,TRBJ1-4,CASSMEQGGDEKLFF,TGTGCCAGTAGTATGGAACAGGGAGGGGATGAAAAACTGTTTTTT
TRBV2,.,.,TRBJ1-1,CASPATTTEAFF,TGTGCCAGCCCTGCTACGACCACTGAAGCTTTCTTT
TRBV24-1,.,.,TRBJ2-7,CATSAAGLSEQYF,TGTGCCACCAGTGCCGCAGGGCTGAGTGAGCAGTACTTC
TRBV7-2,.,.,TRBJ1-5,CASSLEGPNYSNQPQHF,TGTGCCAGCAGCTTAGAAGGACCGAATTATAGCAATCAGCCCCAGCATTTT
TRBV6-5,.,.,TRBJ1-1,CATRQDQNTEAFF,TGTGCCACCAGACAGGATCAGAACACTGAAGCTTTCTTT
TRBV5-4,few,.,TRBJ1-1,CASSLAPWGNTEAFF,TGTGCCAGCAGCTTGGCCCCATGGGGGAACACTGAAGCTTTCTTT
TRBV30,.,TRBD1,TRBJ1-4,CAWGQGASVKLFF,TGTGCCTGGGGACAGGGGGCCTCGGTAAAACTGTTTTTT
TRBV4-1,.,TRBD1,TRBJ1-3,CASSHRDAGGSGNTIYF,TGCGCCAGCAGCCACCGGGACGCAGGGGGCTCTGGAAACACCATATATTTT
TRBV13,.,TRBD1,TRBJ2-4,CASSRGQGVDIQYF,TGTGCCAGCAGCCGCGGACAGGGGGTGGACATTCAGTACTTC
TRBV11-2,.,TRBD1,TRBJ1-1,CASSIGQGKAFF,TGTGCCAGCAGCATCGGACAGGGGAAAGCTTTCTTT
TRBV7-6,few,TRBD2,TRBJ2-1,CASSLILAGGNEQFF,TGTGCCAGCAGCTTAATACTAGCGGGAGGTAATGAGCAGTTCTTC
TRBV29-1,.,.,TRBJ2-7,CSVEDRSTYEQYF,TGCAGCGTTGAAGACAGGTCGACCTACGAGCAGTACTTC
TRBV11-1,.,TRBD1,TRBJ2-7,CASSLSSGTGLYEQYF,TGTGCCAGCAGCTTATCATCCGGGACAGGTTTATACGAGCAGTACTTC
TRBV4-1,.,.,TRBJ1-5,CASSQGTPYNQPQHF,TGCGCCAGCAGCCAAGGGACACCTTACAATCAGCCCCAGCATTTT
TRBV27,.,TRBD1,TRBJ2-7,CASSSSRQGRGQYF,TGTGCCAGCAGTTCCTCTCGACAGGGCCGGGGGCAGTACTTC
TRBV6-2/TRBV6-3,.,.,TRBJ1-3,CASSWASSGNTIYF,TGTGCCAGCAGTTGGGCGAGCTCTGGAAACACCATATATTTT
TRBV5-5,.,.,TRBJ1-1,CASSLEQSMNTEAFF,TGTGCCAGCAGCTTGGAGCAGAGCATGAACACTGAAGCTTTCTTT
TRBV2,.,.,TRBJ1-6,CASSVGGYNSPLHF,TGTGCCAGCAGTGTAGGGGGTTATAATTCACCCCTCCACTTT
TRBV15,few,.,TRBJ2-1,CATSRSLGNYNEQFF,TGTGCCACCAGCAGGTCCCTAGGGAACTACAATGAGCAGTTCTTC
TRBV28,.,TRBD1,TRBJ1-5,CASSPSGQGSNQPQHF,TGTGCCAGCAGTCCCTCGGGACAGGGAAGCAATCAGCCCCAGCATTTT
TRBV2,.,.,TRBJ2-3,CASSGGGVTDTQYF,TGTGCCAGCTCCGGAGGAGGGGTCACAGATACGCAGTATTTT
TRBV4-3,.,.,TRBJ1-4,CASSQAKGTNEKLFF,TGCGCCAGCAGCCAAGCGAAGGGTACTAATGAAAAACTGTTTTTT
TRBV11-3,.,TRBD2,TRBJ2-2,CASTLAGDYGELFF,TGTGCCAGCACCTTGGCGGGAGACTATGGGGAGCTGTTTTTT
TRBV3-1/TRBV3-2,.,.,TRBJ2-7,CASSPNSPYEQYF,TGTGCCAGCAGCCCTAACTCCCCTTACGAGCAGTACTTC
TRBV5-1,.,TRBD1,TRBJ1-1,CASSLAQGGRNTEAFF,TGCGCCAGCAGCTTGGCACAGGGGGGAAGGAACACTGAAGCTTTCTTT
TRBV30,.,.,TRBJ1-2,CAWSGGPYGYTF,TGTGCCTGGAGTGGTGGACCGTATGGCTACACCTTC
TRBV18,.,.,TRBJ2-7,CASSPPSRGVIDEQYF,TGTGCCAGCTCACCACCGAGCAGGGGGGTTATCGACGAGCAGTACTTC